Here is one T cell receptor beta chain with its context. The target antigen is unknown. TCR beta CDR3 sequences were amplified from RNA transcripts. Initially, a first-round RT-PCR of the TCR CDR3 employed the HTBI primer set. TCRdb ran MiXCR on the multiplex PCR reads and lists one entry per CDR3 protein. The table shows some 720,000 distinct CDR3 sequences, with about 16% occurring only once. V was pared by 3 bases and J by 7 bases, with 13 bases of the junction left unmatched. The CDR3 consists of 17 residues. Germline V CDR1 and CDR2: SGHDN, FVKESK. The data derive from a study of T cells in Graves' hyperthyroidism and ophthalmopathy. The study, taken as a whole, reports: Blood also held most thyroid clonotypes expanded beyond 0.001.

The chain joins TRBV14 to TRBJ2-7; 12 positions agree with TRBD2. The clonotype originates from a man between 18 and 35 years old with Graves' hyperthyroidism. Sequences were obtained from blood. The CDR3 sequence is CASSQFPGLAGMGEQYF. CDR3 nucleotides: TGTGCCAGCAGCCAGTTCCCCGGACTAGCGGGGATGGGAGAGCAGTACTTC.